The subject of this entry is one TCR beta chain. It has no known antigen specificity. Nothing much larger sits one base from this clone, and base qualities are not available. The collaborating institutions used their own protocols to collect whole blood in K2EDTA tubes. Collaborator samples were shipped for TCRbeta analysis as frozen whole blood, isolated PBMCs, or DNA extracted from either sample type. TCRbeta CDR3 regions were amplified from genomic DNA by means of the immunoSEQ Assay, a bias-controlled multiplex PCR. Regarding the original processing steps: The number of nucleated cells in each sample was estimated from the amplification of reference gene primers within the assay. Sequence reads were collapsed and filtered to measure the absolute abundance of every unique TCRbeta CDR3 rearrangement. For each sample, productive Simpson clonality was calculated as the square root of Simpson's diversity index over productive rearrangements. This immuneACCESS table, as held by TCRdb, lists in-frame sequences with V and J called but not all clones. Of the missing ones, under half trace to an unresolved V gene in checked studies; the others have no known cause. The V and J calls and the clone size are those of that table, but D and trimming were determined from the DNA. The table for this sample lists 150,000 to 200,000 clones; just under 80% of them were counted only once. The top ten clones comprise about 14% of the sample.

The sample originates from a study of blood T cell repertoires in COVID-19 (dated by TCRdb to about 2020). Some background on the complete study: The collaborator samples originated in the United States, Italy and Spain and spanned the acute and convalescent phases of COVID-19. The prospective study material was composed of cDNA or gDNA derived from T cells, B-cell-depleted T cells, or PBMCs. Deeply sampled blood TCRbeta repertoires from subjects exposed to, actively infected with, or recovered from COVID-19 were included in the dataset. A freely available public database, intended as a resource for researchers studying the immune response to SARS-CoV-2, is where the repertoires were released. Samples came from the ongoing ImmuneRACE study (first 160 participants) plus 1,254 subjects from 6 global collaborators. Nearly every sample came with metadata listing a de-identified subject ID, COVID-19 status, age in years and sex. Where HLA class I and class II types were available, the types were taken from metadata supplied by the sample provider, not from assay-based typing. General study outcomes and caveats: How much clinical and demographic metadata was included differed by source and by participant, and the metadata was provided uncurated.

CDR1 and CDR2 (SGHRS, YFSETQ) derive from the germline V gene. CDR3 length: 14 amino acids, cysteine to phenylalanine. Of the read, only the CDR3 DNA is kept; its 42 bases are in frame from base 1. V is pared back by 0 bases and J by 4 bases, with 5 bases lying between the germline termini. Sample: peripheral blood. Here the chain combines TRBV5-1 and TRBJ1-6, with no confidently assigned D gene. The sequence came from a woman of 80 years or more with acute or convalescent COVID-19. The nucleotides read TGCGCCAGCAGCTTGGACAGTTATAATTCACCCCTCCACTTT. This translates into CASSLDSYNSPLHF.